This TCR beta chain was sequenced for a study of T-cell reconstitution after alpha-beta-depleted transplantation in children. Broader study findings: Several patients had high TCRbeta diversity at day 60; it came from surviving recipient T cells and thymic progenitors. T-cell numbers and diversity one year post-transplant derived largely from freshly generated T cells. Reportedly, roughly two months post-transplant, alpha-beta T cells arose from several hundred expanded graft clones.

CDR3 length equals 14 residues. The V end lost 0 bases, the J end lost 5 bases, and 8 bases lay between the germline ends. The V gene's germline CDR1 is MNHEY and CDR2 SVGEGT. In this sample, this clonotype turned up many times. Its matching antigen is unknown. TCRbeta library preparation incorporated unique molecular identifiers. TCRdb recomputed calls from the PCR reads with MiXCR, one row per CDR3 protein. The sample has fewer than 700,000 distinct CDR3 sequences; under 30% are singletons. The TCR originated in a boy in the first two years of life who had a stem cell transplant for acute myeloid leukemia, so the T cells may come from the graft donor. The sample in question was PBMCs, mostly from graft donor cells, obtained 360 days after TCRalphabeta/CD19-depleted stem cell transplant. This sequence joins TRBV6-2 or TRBV6-3 and TRBJ2-1, with D hard to call. The CDR3 spells CASSYSRNHNEQFF. In DNA form, the CDR3 reads TGTGCCAGCAGTTACTCGAGGAACCACAATGAGCAGTTCTTC.